This entry lists 27 T cell receptor beta chains sequenced from one sample in a study of prognosis after radiotherapy for stage I lung cancer. The authors amplified TCR beta CDR3 from genomic DNA using two-round multiplex PCR. For every TRBV and TRBJ gene, a specific primer was used in first-round PCR. TCRdb independently ran MiXCR on the multiplex PCR reads; one entry per CDR3 protein. The data contain about 31,000 distinct CDR3 sequences, around 30% of them singletons. The sequencing here drew on PBMCs, taken before or after stereotactic body radiation therapy (not recorded which). The receptors come from a donor aged 50 or older with non-small cell lung cancer.

This clonotype was seen many times. This chain links TRBV10-3 with TRBJ2-1; 8 bases map to TRBD2. After removal of 3 bases from V and 6 bases from J, the junction contained 10 bases not matched to a gene. Germline CDR1 is ENHRY and CDR2 is SYGVKD. The CDR3 contains 16 residues. DNA of the CDR3: TGTGCCATCAGTGAAAGAGGAATAGCGGGAAGCAATGAGCAGTTCTTC. Protein product: CAISERGIAGSNEQFF.

On this clonotype: A clone one base away is much larger, so this may be a read error. The chain carries TRBV7-6 and TRBJ2-5, with a weak D call TRBD1 (6 bases). From germline, CDR1 is SGHVS and CDR2 FNYEAQ. This CDR3 is built from 15 residues. Trimming took 7 bases from V and 0 from J, leaving 15 bases between them. The CDR3: CASIEQGSYQETQYF. The CDR3 DNA follows: TGTGCCAGCATCGAGCAGGGGTCTTACCAAGAGACCCAGTACTTC. Supplemented by reference TRBV7-6 and TRBJ2-5, the full variable domain reads GAGVSQSPRYKVTKRGQDVALRCDPISGHVSLYWYRQALGQGPEFLTYFNYEAQQDKSGLPNDRFSAERPEGSISTLTIQRTEQRDSAMYRCASIEQGSYQETQYFGPGTRLLVL.

V gene TRBV20-1 combines with J gene TRBJ2-3; D is ambiguous. V was pared by 5 bases and J by 3 bases, with 15 bases between. This CDR3 is built from 14 residues. Germline V CDR1 and CDR2: DFQATT, SNEGSKA (reference sequence). CDR3 DNA: TGCAGTGCTCCACCCCCTAGTGGGACAGATACGCAGTATTTT. It encodes CSAPPPSGTDTQYF.

Concerning this clonotype itself: Compared with germline, one end of the junction differs, possibly owing to a read error. The rearrangement links TRBV7-6 to TRBJ2-1; 7 bases line up with TRBD1. The germline V gene encodes CDR1 SGHVS and CDR2 FNYEAQ. The length of the CDR3 is 18 residues. The CDR3 DNA follows: TGTGCCAGCATCCCAATTTTGGTGCGACCAGGGGGATACAATGATCAGTTCTTC. Translation gives CASIPILVRPGGYNDQFF. Using reference TRBV7-6 and TRBJ2-1 for the parts outside the CDR3, the full variable domain is GAGVSQSPRYKVTKRGQDVALRCDPISGHVSLYWYRQALGQGPEFLTYFNYEAQQDKSGLPNDRFSAERPEGSISTLTIQRTEQRDSAMYRCASIPILVRPGGYNDQFFGPGTRLTVL.

This clonotype was recorded many times. The chain employs TRBV20-1 and TRBJ2-3, with 7 bases that match TRBD2. This CDR3 contains 16 residues. Germline CDR1 DFQATT, CDR2 SNEGSKA (reference sequence). J gave up 1 base and V 6 bases, and 13 bases lay outside the gene matches. CDR3 bases: TGCAGTGCGAGCCTAGCGGCCCTGAGAGGCACAGATACGCAGTATTTT. Its translation: CSASLAALRGTDTQYF.

V is TRBV12-3 or TRBV12-4 and J is TRBJ2-7; 8 nucleotides match TRBD2. The CDR3 runs 14 residues. J lost 4 bases, V lost 3 bases, and 5 bases had no gene match. CDR3 nucleotide sequence: TGTGCCAGCAGTTTGACTAGCGTGGGGTACGAGCAGTACTTC. This translates into CASSLTSVGYEQYF.

This clonotype was observed many times. The chain uses TRBV30 and TRBJ2-3; D gene ambiguous. Trimming cost V 4 bases and J 4 bases, with 12 bases left between them. The CDR3 runs 13 residues. Germline loops: CDR1 GTSNPN, CDR2 SVGIG (reference sequence). CDR3 protein: CAWTKRRADTQYF. CDR3 nucleotide sequence: TGTGCCTGGACCAAACGGAGAGCAGATACGCAGTATTTT.

This clonotype was seen a single time. This may come from a read error, since a much larger clone is one base off. The V gene is TRBV6-1, the J gene TRBJ2-1; perhaps D is TRBD1 or TRBD2 (5 bases each). In germline, CDR1 is MNHNS, CDR2 SASEGT. The CDR3 extends over 15 amino acids. CDR3 nucleotides: TGTGCCAGCAGTCTCGGGGAGAGCTGGGGCAATGATCAGTTCTTC. Protein sequence: CASSLGESWGNDQFF.

Remarks on this clonotype: This clone may be a read error of a much larger clone one base away. The J gene is TRBJ1-1, the V gene TRBV20-1; D is undetermined. The CDR3 has 13 residues. CDR1 and CDR2 (germline): DFQATT, SNEGSKA (reference sequence). V gave up 2 bases and J gave up 1 base, with 8 bases separating them. The CDR3 bases are TGCAGTGCTAGATCCCAGTGGAACACTGAAGCTTTCTTT. This encodes CSARSQWNTEAFF.

This clonotype was seen repeatedly, ten times or more. This sequence joins TRBV28 and TRBJ2-3; 7 bases map to TRBD2. Unmatched junction bases numbered 13, after V lost 5 bases and J lost 5 bases. From germline, CDR1 is MDHEN and CDR2 SYDVKM. This CDR3 has 16 residues. The CDR3 spells CASSTPMRETVDTQYF. The CDR3 bases are TGTGCCAGCAGTACCCCTATGCGGGAGACGGTAGATACGCAGTATTTT.

In this sample, this clonotype turned up once. This is likely an artifact of a read error, given a far larger clone one base away. The chain uses TRBV6-4 and TRBJ1-2; 7 bases map to TRBD1. CDR1 and CDR2 from the germline V gene are MRHNA and SNTAGT. The CDR3 is made up of 14 amino acids. The CDR3 protein is CASSASGQVYAYTF. CDR3 nucleotide sequence: TGTGCCAGCAGCGCCTCCGGACAGGTCTATGCCTACACCTTC.

Of note for this clonotype: Only one base separates this from a far larger clonotype, so it likely reflects a read error. The V and J genes are TRBV6-2 or TRBV6-3 and TRBJ2-2; tentatively, D is TRBD2 (5 bases). V was clipped by 7 bases and J by 3 bases, with 18 bases between them. The CDR3 loop spans 16 amino acids. The germline CDR1 and CDR2 sequences are MNHEY and SVGEGT. The CDR3 protein is CASIRAGGKDTGELFF. CDR3 nucleotide sequence: TGTGCCAGCATCCGGGCGGGTGGGAAGGACACCGGGGAGCTGTTTTTT.

This clonotype was seen only once. A far more abundant clone sits one base away, making this likely a read error. The chain has TRBV6-4 and TRBJ1-2; no clear D. This CDR3 comprises 10 residues. CDR1 and CDR2 (germline): MRHNA, SNTAGT. The V gene lost 8 bases and the J gene lost 4 bases, with 5 bases spanning the gap. The CDR3 nucleotides read TGTGCCAGCGGTTGCTATGGCTACACCTTC. This sequence encodes CASGCYGYTF.

Remarks on this clonotype: Only one base separates this from a far larger clonotype, so it likely reflects a read error. The chain joins TRBV6-1 to TRBJ2-5; 7 bases are shared with TRBD2. CDR3 size: 11 residues. Germline CDR1 and CDR2: MNHNS and SASEGT. CDR3 nucleotide sequence: TGTGCCATTTCCCGTGAGACTAGCCTCATCTTC. Residues: CAISRETSLIF.

This chain connects TRBV7-9 to TRBJ1-6; D not certain. V lost 7 bases and J 7 bases, leaving 17 bases between the germline ends. Germline loops: CDR1 SEHNR, CDR2 FQNEAQ (reference sequence). There are 15 residues in the CDR3. The CDR3 DNA reads TGTGCCAGCATCCCCTACGAGGTAGAGAATTCACCCCTCCACTTT. Translating gives CASIPYEVENSPLHF.

The V and J genes are TRBV19 and TRBJ1-2; 9 bases are shared with TRBD1. J gave up 2 bases and V 4 bases, and 5 bases lay outside the gene matches. CDR3 length: 15 amino acids. Per the germline V gene, CDR1 is LNHDA and CDR2 is SQIVND (reference sequence). CDR3 coding DNA: TGTGCCAGTAGTACATGGACAGGGGACAACTATGGCTACACCTTC. Amino acids: CASSTWTGDNYGYTF.

This clonotype was detected once. Germline and junction disagree at one end, which may indicate a read error. V and J are TRBV7-9 and TRBJ2-7; 9 bases are a match to TRBD2. This CDR3 region has 15 residues. CDR1 and CDR2 from the germline V gene are SEHNR and FQNEAQ (reference sequence). The CDR3 region is CAIIPGTSPAYEHYF. The CDR3, as DNA: TGTGCCATCATCCCAGGGACTAGCCCAGCCTACGAGCATTACTTC.

There are many counts of this clonotype. The rearrangement joins TRBV19 to TRBJ1-3; the D is unclear. Germline CDR1 is LNHDA and CDR2 is SQIVND (reference sequence). This CDR3 is built from 18 residues. The V and J ends lost 6 bases and 0 bases respectively, with 21 bases between them. The CDR3 spells CASSILNFQSYSGNTIYF. The CDR3 DNA sequence: TGTGCCAGTAGCATACTCAACTTTCAGTCCTACTCTGGAAACACCATATATTTT. The variable domain in full, completed from reference TRBV19 and TRBJ1-3, reads DGGITQSPKYLFRKEGQNVTLSCEQNLNHDAMYWYRQDPGQGLRLIYYSQIVNDFQKGDIAEGYSVSREKKESFPLTVTSAQKNPTAFYLCASSILNFQSYSGNTIYFGEGSWLTVV.

About this clonotype itself: The conserved final phenylalanine or tryptophan is absent from the CDR3, which likely points to a read error. V is TRBV5-1 and J is TRBJ2-1; 10 bases agree with TRBD2. In germline, CDR1 is SGHRS, CDR2 YFSETQ. With 0 bases clipped from V and 7 bases from J, the junction kept 7 bases outside the gene matches. The CDR3 totals 16 residues. Written as DNA, the CDR3 is TGCGCCAGCAGCTTGGCTCCTAGCGGGAGAAGTAATGAGCAGTTCCTC. It specifies CASSLAPSGRSNEQFL.

There are many counts of this clonotype. This chain joins TRBV20-1 and TRBJ2-3, with 8 positions matching TRBD2. Germline lookup yields CDR1 DFQATT and CDR2 SNEGSKA (reference sequence). The CDR3 consists of 13 residues. The V gene end was trimmed by 4 bases and the J gene end by 4 bases; junction bases not matched to a gene: 4. For the CDR3, the DNA is TGCAGTGCTATCGGACTAGCAGCAGATACGCAGTATTTT. It yields the protein CSAIGLAADTQYF.

The J gene is TRBJ1-4, the V gene TRBV28; TRBD1 agrees at 9 bases. Germline trimming cut 4 bases from V and 4 bases from J; bases unmatched to any gene: 13. The CDR3 is made up of 18 amino acids. Germline-derived CDR1 and CDR2 are MDHEN and SYDVKM. The CDR3 protein is CASSSNGGQGANNEKLFF. The CDR3 coding sequence is TGTGCCAGCAGTTCCAACGGGGGACAGGGCGCAAATAATGAAAAACTGTTTTTT.

The table lists this clonotype with many counts. The chain has TRBV20-1 and TRBJ2-7; 9 bases align to TRBD2. CDR1 is DFQATT and CDR2 is SNEGSKA in the germline V gene (reference sequence). With 1 base clipped from V and 7 bases from J, the junction kept 8 bases outside the gene matches. This CDR3 is built from 14 residues. The CDR3 region is CSARGGGRAEEQYF. DNA of the CDR3: TGCAGTGCTAGAGGGGGCGGGAGGGCCGAAGAGCAGTACTTC.

Turning to this clonotype: Since a much larger clone is just one base distant, this may be a read error. This chain uses TRBV30 with TRBJ2-3; D might be TRBD2 (7 bases). There are 17 residues in the CDR3. The V gene's germline CDR1 is GTSNPN and CDR2 SVGIG (reference sequence). The CDR3 DNA follows: TGTGCCTGGAGTCTGGAGGGGGAGGGGAGGAGGGCAGATATGCAGTATTTT. Translated, it gives CAWSLEGEGRRADMQYF.

There are many counts of this clonotype. The V call is TRBV28, the J call TRBJ2-2, with 10 bases matching TRBD2. V shed 6 bases and J 5 bases; nucleotides not matched to a gene: 6. CDR1 is MDHEN and CDR2 is SYDVKM in the germline V gene. The length of the CDR3 is 15 residues. The CDR3 sequence: CASSYSGRRTGELFF. In nucleotides, the CDR3 is TGTGCCAGCAGCTATAGCGGGAGGCGTACCGGGGAGCTGTTTTTT.

This clonotype has more than one count but fewer than ten. A much larger clone lies a single base off, so this may be a read error. The chain is built from TRBV20-1 and TRBJ2-1; 9 nucleotides match TRBD2. Looked up from germline, CDR1 is DFQATT and CDR2 is SNEGSKA (reference sequence). The CDR3 is made up of 16 amino acids. CDR3 residues: CSAGDRSGSSYNEQFF. CDR3 nucleotides: TGCAGTGCTGGAGACCGTAGCGGGAGCTCCTACAATGAGCAGTTCTTC.

This clonotype was found many times. The chain links TRBV7-9 to TRBJ1-2; a possible D gene is TRBD1 (5 bases). CDR3 length: 15 amino acids. V was shortened by 1 base and J by 4 bases, with 13 bases between the two germline ends. CDR1 and CDR2 from the germline V gene are SEHNR and FQNEAQ (reference sequence). CDR3 coding DNA: TGTGCCAGCAGCTTAGGGGGGGGGGGAAGCTATGGCTACACCTTC. Translated, it gives CASSLGGGGSYGYTF.

This clonotype showed up many times. V is TRBV20-1 and J is TRBJ2-3; D is ambiguous. Germline V gene lookup returns CDR1 DFQATT and CDR2 SNEGSKA (reference sequence). This CDR3 comprises 13 residues. V shed 7 bases and J shed 6 bases, with 17 bases lying between them. CDR3 bases: TGCAGTGATCAGAGTTGGTCGGTGGATACGCAGTATTTT. Protein product: CSDQSWSVDTQYF.